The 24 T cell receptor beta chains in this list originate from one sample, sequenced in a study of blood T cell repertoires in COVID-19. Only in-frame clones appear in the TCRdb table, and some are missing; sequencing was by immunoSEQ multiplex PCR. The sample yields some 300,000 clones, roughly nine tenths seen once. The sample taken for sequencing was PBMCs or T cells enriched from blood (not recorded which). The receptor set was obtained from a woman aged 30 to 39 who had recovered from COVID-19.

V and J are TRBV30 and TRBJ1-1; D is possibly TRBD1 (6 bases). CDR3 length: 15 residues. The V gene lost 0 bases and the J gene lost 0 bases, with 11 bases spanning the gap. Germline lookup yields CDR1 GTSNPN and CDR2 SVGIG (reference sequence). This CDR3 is CAWSVQGLVNTEAFF. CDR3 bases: TGTGCCTGGAGTGTACAGGGCTTGGTGAACACTGAAGCTTTCTTT.

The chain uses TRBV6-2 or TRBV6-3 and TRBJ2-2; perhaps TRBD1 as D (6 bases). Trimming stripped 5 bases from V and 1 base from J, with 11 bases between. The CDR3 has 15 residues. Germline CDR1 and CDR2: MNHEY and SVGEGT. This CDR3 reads CASSIDRRNTGELFF. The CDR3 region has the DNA TGTGCCAGCAGTATTGACAGGAGGAACACCGGGGAGCTGTTTTTT.

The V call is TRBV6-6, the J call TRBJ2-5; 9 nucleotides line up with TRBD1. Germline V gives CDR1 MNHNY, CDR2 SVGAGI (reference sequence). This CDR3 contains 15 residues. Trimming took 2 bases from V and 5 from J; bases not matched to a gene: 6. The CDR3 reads CASSYRTGGRETQYF. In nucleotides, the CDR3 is TGTGCCAGCAGTTACCGAACAGGGGGCAGGGAGACCCAGTACTTC.

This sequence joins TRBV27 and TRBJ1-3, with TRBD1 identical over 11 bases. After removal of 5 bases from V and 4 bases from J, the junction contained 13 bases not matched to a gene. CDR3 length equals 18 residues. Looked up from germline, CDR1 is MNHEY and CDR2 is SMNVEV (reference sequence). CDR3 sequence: CASSLSHPGTGGGNTIYF. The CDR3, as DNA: TGTGCCAGCAGTCTCTCCCACCCCGGGACAGGGGGAGGAAACACCATATATTTT.

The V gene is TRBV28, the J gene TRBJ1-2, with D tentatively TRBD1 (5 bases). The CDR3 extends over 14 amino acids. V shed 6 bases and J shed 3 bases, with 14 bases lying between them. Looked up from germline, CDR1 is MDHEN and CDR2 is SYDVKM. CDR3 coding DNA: TGTGCCAGCAGCCCTGAGACAGACTACTATGGCTACACCTTC. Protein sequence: CASSPETDYYGYTF.

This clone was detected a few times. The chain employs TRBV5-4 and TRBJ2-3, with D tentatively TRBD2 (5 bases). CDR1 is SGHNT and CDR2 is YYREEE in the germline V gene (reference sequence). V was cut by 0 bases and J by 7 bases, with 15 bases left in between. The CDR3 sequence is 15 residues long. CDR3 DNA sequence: TGTGCCAGCAGCTTGGAGGGAGTCCTAAAGAATACGCAGTATTTT. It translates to CASSLEGVLKNTQYF.

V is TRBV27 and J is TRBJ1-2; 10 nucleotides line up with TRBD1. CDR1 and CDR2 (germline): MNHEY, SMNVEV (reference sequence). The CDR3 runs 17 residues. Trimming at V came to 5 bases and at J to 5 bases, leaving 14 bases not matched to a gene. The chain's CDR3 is CASSPVYRTGGLYGYTF. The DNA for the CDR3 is TGTGCCAGCAGTCCTGTTTACCGGACAGGGGGACTATATGGCTACACCTTC.

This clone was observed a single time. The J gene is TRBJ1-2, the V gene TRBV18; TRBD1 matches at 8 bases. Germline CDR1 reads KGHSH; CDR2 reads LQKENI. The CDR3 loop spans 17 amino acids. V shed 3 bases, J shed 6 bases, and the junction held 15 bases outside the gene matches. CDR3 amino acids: CASSPGTLDRVKDGYTF. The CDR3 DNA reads TGTGCCAGCTCACCGGGGACTCTGGACAGGGTTAAAGATGGCTACACCTTC.

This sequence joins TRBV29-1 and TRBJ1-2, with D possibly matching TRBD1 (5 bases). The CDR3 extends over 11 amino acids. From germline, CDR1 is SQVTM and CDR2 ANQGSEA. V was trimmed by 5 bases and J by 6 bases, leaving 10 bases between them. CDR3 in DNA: TGCAGCGTTTCCACAGGAAATGGCTACACCTTC. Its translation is CSVSTGNGYTF.

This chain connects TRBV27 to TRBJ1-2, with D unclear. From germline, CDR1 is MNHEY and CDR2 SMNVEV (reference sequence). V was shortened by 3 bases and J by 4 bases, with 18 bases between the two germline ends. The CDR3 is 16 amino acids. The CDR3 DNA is TGTGCCAGCAGTTTTGTGAGCCAGGCTCTTGTCTATGGCTACACCTTC. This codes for CASSFVSQALVYGYTF.

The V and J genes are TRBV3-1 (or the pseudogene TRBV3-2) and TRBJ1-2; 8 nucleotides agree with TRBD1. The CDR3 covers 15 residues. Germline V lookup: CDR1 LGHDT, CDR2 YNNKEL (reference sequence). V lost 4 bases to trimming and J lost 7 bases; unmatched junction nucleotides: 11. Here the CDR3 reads CASSPDRAVTLGYTF. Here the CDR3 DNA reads TGTGCCAGCAGCCCGGACAGGGCTGTTACACTTGGCTACACCTTC.

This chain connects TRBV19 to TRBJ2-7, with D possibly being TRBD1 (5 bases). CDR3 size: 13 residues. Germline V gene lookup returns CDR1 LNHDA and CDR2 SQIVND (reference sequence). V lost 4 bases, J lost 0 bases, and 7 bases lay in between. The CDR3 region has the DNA TGTGCCAGTAGTACCGACAGCTCCTACGAGCAGTACTTC. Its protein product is CASSTDSSYEQYF.

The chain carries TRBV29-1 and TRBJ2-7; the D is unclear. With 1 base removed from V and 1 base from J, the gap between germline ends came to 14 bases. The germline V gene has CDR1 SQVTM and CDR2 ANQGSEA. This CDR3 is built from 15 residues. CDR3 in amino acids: CSVEVRGDSSYEQYF. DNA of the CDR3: TGCAGCGTTGAAGTAAGAGGAGATAGTTCCTACGAGCAGTACTTC.

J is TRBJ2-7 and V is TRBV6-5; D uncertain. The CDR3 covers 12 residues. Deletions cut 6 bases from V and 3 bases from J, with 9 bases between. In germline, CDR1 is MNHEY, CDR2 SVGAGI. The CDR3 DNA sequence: TGTGCCAGCAGGAGTCCTCACTACGAGCAGTACTTC. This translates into CASRSPHYEQYF.

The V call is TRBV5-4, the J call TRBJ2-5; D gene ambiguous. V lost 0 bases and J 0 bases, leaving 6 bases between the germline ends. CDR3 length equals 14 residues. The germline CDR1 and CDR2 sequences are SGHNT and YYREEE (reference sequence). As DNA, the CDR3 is TGTGCCAGCAGCTTGGGGCTGGACCAAGAGACCCAGTACTTC. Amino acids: CASSLGLDQETQYF.

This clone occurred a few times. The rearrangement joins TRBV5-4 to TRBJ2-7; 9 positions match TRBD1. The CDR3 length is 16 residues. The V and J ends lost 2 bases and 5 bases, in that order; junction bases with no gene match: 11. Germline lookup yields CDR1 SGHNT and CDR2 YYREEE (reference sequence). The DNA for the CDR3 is TGTGCCAGCAGCTTAAGACCGGGACAGGGTCCCCACGAGCAGTACTTC. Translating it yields CASSLRPGQGPHEQYF.

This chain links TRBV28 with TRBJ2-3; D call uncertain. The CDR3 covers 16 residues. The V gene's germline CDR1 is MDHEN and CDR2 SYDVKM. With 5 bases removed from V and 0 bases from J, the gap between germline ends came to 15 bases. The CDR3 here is CASSPDLFSSTDTQYF. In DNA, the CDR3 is TGTGCCAGCAGTCCCGACTTGTTTTCTAGCACAGATACGCAGTATTTT.

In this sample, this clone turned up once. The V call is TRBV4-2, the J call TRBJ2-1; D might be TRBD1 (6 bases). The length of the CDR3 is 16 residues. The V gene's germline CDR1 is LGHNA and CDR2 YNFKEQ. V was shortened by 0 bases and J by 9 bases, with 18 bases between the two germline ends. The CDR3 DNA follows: TGTGCCAGCAGCCAAGAGGGCAGGGGCCAACCGAGTGAGCAGTTCTTC. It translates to CASSQEGRGQPSEQFF.

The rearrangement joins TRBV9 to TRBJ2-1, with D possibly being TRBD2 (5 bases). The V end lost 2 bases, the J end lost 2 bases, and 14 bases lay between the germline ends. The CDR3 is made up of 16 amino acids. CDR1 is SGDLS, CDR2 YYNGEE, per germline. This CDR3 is CASSVVGGYTYNEQFF. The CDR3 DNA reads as TGTGCCAGCAGCGTGGTGGGCGGGTACACCTACAATGAGCAGTTCTTC.

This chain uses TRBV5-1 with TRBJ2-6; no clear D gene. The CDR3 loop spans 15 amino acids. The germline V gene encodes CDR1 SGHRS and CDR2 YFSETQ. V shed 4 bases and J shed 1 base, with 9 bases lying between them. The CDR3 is CASSPLGSGANVLTF. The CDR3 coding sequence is TGCGCCAGCAGCCCCCTCGGGTCTGGGGCCAACGTCCTGACTTTC.

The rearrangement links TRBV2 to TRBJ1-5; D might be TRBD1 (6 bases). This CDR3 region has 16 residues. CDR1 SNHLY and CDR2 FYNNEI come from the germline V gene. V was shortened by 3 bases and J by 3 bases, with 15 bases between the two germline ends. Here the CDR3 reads CASSEQGLPLNQPQHF. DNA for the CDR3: TGTGCCAGCAGTGAGCAGGGGCTTCCGCTCAATCAGCCCCAGCATTTT.

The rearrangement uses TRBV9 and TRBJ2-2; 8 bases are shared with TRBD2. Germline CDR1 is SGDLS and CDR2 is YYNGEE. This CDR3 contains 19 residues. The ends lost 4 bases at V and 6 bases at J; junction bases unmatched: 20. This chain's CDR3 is CASSQTTGGLAIGPGELFF. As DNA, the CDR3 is TGTGCCAGCAGCCAAACTACGGGAGGACTAGCAATTGGTCCCGGGGAGCTGTTTTTT.

CDR3 in DNA: TGTGCCAGCAGTTTATCGAGCCAGGGGGTATTGAATGGCTACACCTTC. This gives the protein CASSLSSQGVLNGYTF. This chain links TRBV27 with TRBJ1-2; 7 nucleotides agree with TRBD1. Trimming removed 0 bases from V and 6 bases from J; junction bases left unmatched: 10. This CDR3 has 16 residues. The germline V gene has CDR1 MNHEY and CDR2 SMNVEV (reference sequence).

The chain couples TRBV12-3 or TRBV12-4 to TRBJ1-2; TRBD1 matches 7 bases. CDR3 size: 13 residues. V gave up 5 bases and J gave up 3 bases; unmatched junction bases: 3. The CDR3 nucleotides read TGTGCCAGCAGTACAGGGGCAGACTATGGCTACACCTTC. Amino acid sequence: CASSTGADYGYTF.